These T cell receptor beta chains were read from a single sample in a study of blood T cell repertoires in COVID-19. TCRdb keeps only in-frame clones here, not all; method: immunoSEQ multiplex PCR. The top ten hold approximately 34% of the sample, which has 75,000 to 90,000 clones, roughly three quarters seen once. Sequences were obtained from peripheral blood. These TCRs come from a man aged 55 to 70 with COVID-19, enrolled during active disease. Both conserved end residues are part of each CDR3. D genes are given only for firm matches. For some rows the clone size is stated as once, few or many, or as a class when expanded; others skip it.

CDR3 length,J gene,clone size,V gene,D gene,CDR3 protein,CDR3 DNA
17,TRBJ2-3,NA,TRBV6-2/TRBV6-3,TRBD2,CASSYELAGGSTDTQYF,TGTGCCAGCAGTTACGAGCTAGCGGGGGGAAGCACAGATACGCAGTATTTT
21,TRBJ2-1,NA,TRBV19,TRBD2,CASSIVIGLAGIQGRGNEQFF,TGTGCCAGTAGTATAGTAATAGGGCTAGCGGGAATTCAGGGTCGGGGCAATGAGCAGTTCTTC
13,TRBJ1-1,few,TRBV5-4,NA,CASSFKRGTEAFF,TGTGCCAGCAGCTTCAAAAGGGGCACTGAAGCTTTCTTT
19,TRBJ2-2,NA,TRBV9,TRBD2,CASSVRPLLSGGEDGELFF,TGTGCCAGCAGCGTCCGGCCCCTCCTCAGCGGGGGGGAAGACGGGGAGCTGTTTTTT
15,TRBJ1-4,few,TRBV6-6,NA,CASSRKQATNEKLFF,TGTGCCAGCAGTCGGAAACAGGCAACTAATGAAAAACTGTTTTTT
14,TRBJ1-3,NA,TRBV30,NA,CAWSLGSSGNTIYF,TGTGCCTGGAGTTTAGGGAGCTCTGGAAACACCATATATTTT
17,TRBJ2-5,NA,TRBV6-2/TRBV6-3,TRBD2,CASSYPLAGGFQETQYF,TGTGCCAGCAGTTACCCCCTAGCGGGAGGGTTCCAAGAGACCCAGTACTTC
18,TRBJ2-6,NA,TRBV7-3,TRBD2,CASSAKIAGGAGANVLTF,TGTGCCAGCAGCGCCAAAATAGCGGGGGGAGCTGGGGCCAACGTCCTGACTTTC
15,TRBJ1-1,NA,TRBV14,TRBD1,CASSQDMKGTAKAFF,TGTGCCAGCAGCCAAGATATGAAGGGGACAGCGAAAGCTTTCTTT
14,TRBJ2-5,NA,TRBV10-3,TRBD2,CAISGSREGETQYF,TGTGCCATCAGTGGATCGCGGGAGGGGGAGACCCAGTACTTC
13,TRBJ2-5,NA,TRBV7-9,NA,CASSPYLVETQYF,TGTGCCAGCAGCCCCTATTTGGTTGAGACCCAGTACTTC
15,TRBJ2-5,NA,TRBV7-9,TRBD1,CASSRGQGGVRTQYF,TGTGCCAGCAGCCGCGGACAGGGGGGTGTTCGGACCCAGTACTTC
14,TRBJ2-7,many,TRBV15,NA,CATSRRDGTYEQYF,TGTGCCACCAGCAGGCGGGACGGAACCTACGAGCAGTACTTC
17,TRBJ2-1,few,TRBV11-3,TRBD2,CASSLVGGEGLGNEQFF,TGTGCCAGCAGCTTAGTGGGAGGGGAGGGCCTAGGAAATGAGCAGTTCTTC
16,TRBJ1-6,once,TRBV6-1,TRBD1,CASREGDRGPNSPLHF,TGTGCCAGCAGAGAAGGGGACAGGGGGCCAAATTCACCCCTCCACTTT
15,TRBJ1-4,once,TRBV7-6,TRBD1,CASSPRTGGFEKLFF,TGTGCCAGCAGCCCCCGGACAGGTGGTTTCGAAAAACTGTTTTTT
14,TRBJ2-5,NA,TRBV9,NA,CASSGRLSQETQYF,TGTGCCAGCAGCGGAAGACTGTCCCAAGAGACCCAGTACTTC
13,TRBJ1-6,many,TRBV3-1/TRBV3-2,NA,CASSQASNSPLHF,TGTGCCAGCAGCCAAGCTAGTAATTCACCCCTCCACTTT
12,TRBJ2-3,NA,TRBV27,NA,CASSLSADTQYF,TGTGCCAGCAGTTTGTCTGCAGATACGCAGTATTTT
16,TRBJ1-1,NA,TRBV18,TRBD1,CASSPPDRGLLTEAFF,TGTGCCAGCTCACCACCGGACAGGGGGCTACTGACTGAAGCTTTCTTT
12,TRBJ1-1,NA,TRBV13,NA,CASTLGGIEAFF,TGTGCCAGCACCCTTGGGGGGATTGAAGCTTTCTTT
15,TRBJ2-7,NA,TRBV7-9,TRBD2,CASSLGGLASYEQYF,TGTGCCAGCAGCTTAGGGGGACTAGCGAGTTACGAGCAGTACTTC
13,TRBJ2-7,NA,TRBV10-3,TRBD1,CAISPRGQDEQYF,TGTGCCATCAGTCCAAGGGGGCAAGACGAGCAGTACTTC
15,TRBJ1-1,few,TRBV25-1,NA,CASRDTTGKNTEAFF,TGTGCCAGCAGAGATACGACAGGCAAGAACACTGAAGCTTTCTTT
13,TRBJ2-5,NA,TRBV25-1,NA,CASSEAGQETQYF,TGTGCCAGCAGTGAAGCGGGGCAAGAGACCCAGTACTTC
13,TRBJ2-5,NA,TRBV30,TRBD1,CAWNRDRKETQYF,TGTGCCTGGAACCGGGACAGAAAAGAGACCCAGTACTTC
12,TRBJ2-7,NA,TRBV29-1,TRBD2,CSVGTSGYEQYF,TGCAGCGTGGGGACTAGCGGTTACGAGCAGTACTTC